The present entry profiles one T cell receptor beta chain with its context. This entry belongs to a study of blood T cell repertoires in COVID-19. Study-level background: Material from acute and convalescent COVID-19 was sourced from the United States, Italy and Spain.

Assay used: immunoSEQ multiplex PCR; TCRdb lists only in-frame clones, some missing. The sample lists tens of thousands of clones, about 92% seen once, with around 1.3% in the top ten. Between the trimmed V and J ends, which lost 2 bases and 5 bases, there was a span of 4 bases. Germline lookup yields CDR1 SGHAT and CDR2 FQNNGV. The CDR3 has 12 residues. V and J are TRBV11-2 and TRBJ2-1; D not certain. The clonotype was recovered from a man in his sixties with acute or convalescent COVID-19. What was sequenced was peripheral blood. The CDR3 DNA sequence: TGTGCCAGCAGCTTAAATAACAATGAGCAGTTCTTC. Translation: CASSLNNNEQFF.